One sample yielded the 7 T cell receptor beta chains listed below, sequenced in a study of T cell repertoires in cytomegalovirus infection. These receptors' antigens are unknown. TCRdb fed the reads into MiXCR, producing one record per CDR3 protein. The table has roughly 920,000 distinct CDR3 sequences, around 29% seen once. The sample in question was cultured CD8+ T cells from PBMCs, obtained from culture after CMV antigen stimulation. Receptor source: a human donor in good health (CMV status not recorded). Some clones in this sample may be carry-over from other donors' samples.

The chain uses TRBV7-3 and TRBJ2-1; D tentatively fits TRBD1 or TRBD2 (5 bases each). CDR3 length: 12 residues. CDR1 is SGHTA and CDR2 is FQGTGA in the germline V gene. V lost 7 bases and J 9 bases, leaving 13 bases between the germline ends. The CDR3 coding sequence is TGTGCCAGCAACTACGGGGACGGTGAGCAGTTCTTC. This translates into CASNYGDGEQFF.

For this clonotype: This may stem from a read error, because a much larger clone lies one nucleotide away. V and J are TRBV7-6 and TRBJ2-5; 10 positions agree with TRBD2. CDR3 size: 15 residues. The germline V gene has CDR1 SGHVS and CDR2 FNYEAQ. CDR3 coding DNA: TGTGTCAGCAGCCCAGCGGGGGGGCCGATAGAGACCCAGTACTTC. It translates to CVSSPAGGPIETQYF. The variable domain in full, completed from reference TRBV7-6 and TRBJ2-5, reads GAGVSQSPRYKVTKRGQDVALRCDPISGHVSLYWYRQALGQGPEFLTYFNYEAQQDKSGLPNDRFSAERPEGSISTLTIQRTEQRDSAMYRCVSSPAGGPIETQYFGPGTRLLVL.

This sequence joins TRBV10-1 and TRBJ1-5; D gene uncertain. CDR3 length: 13 amino acids. Germline-derived CDR1 and CDR2 are WNHNN and SYGVQD (reference sequence). Trimming stripped 2 bases from V and 8 bases from J, with 10 bases between. CDR3 coding DNA: TGCGCCAGCAGTGAGGCGCCCCGGAAGCCCCAGCATTTT. It specifies CASSEAPRKPQHF.

In this sample, this clonotype turned up a few times. This chain uses TRBV6-1 with TRBJ2-7, with D perhaps TRBD2 (5 bases). The CDR3 runs to 17 residues. The V end lost 6 bases, the J end lost 2 bases, and 23 bases lay between the germline ends. Germline V gene sequence: CDR1 MNHNS, CDR2 SASEGT. The CDR3 DNA sequence: TGTGCCAGCAGACAGCAACGCGGACTCTGGGCCACCTACGAGCAGTACGTC. Residues: CASRQQRGLWATYEQYV.

This clonotype was seen at least ten times. The chain combines TRBV7-8 with TRBJ1-1; 9 nucleotides agree with TRBD1. J gave up 6 bases and V 6 bases, and 2 bases lay outside the gene matches. The CDR3 spans 12 residues. From germline, CDR1 is SGHVS and CDR2 FQNEAQ. The DNA of the CDR3 is TGTGCCAGCAGGGGACAGGGTCCTGAAGCTTTCTTT. This sequence encodes CASRGQGPEAFF.

J is TRBJ1-2 and V is TRBV4-1; D not certain. CDR3 size: 14 residues. Trimming took off 0 bases at V and 2 bases at J, with 7 bases between the two ends. Looked up from germline, CDR1 is MGHRA and CDR2 is YSYEKL. The CDR3 coding sequence is TGCGCCAGCAGCCAAGAGGTAACGAACTATGGCTACACCTTC. Translated, it gives CASSQEVTNYGYTF.

This clonotype showed up just a few times. The chain has TRBV12-3 or TRBV12-4 and TRBJ2-1; no definite D call. The V end was cut by 6 bases, the J end by 4 bases, with 10 bases between. The CDR3 covers 13 residues. The CDR3 sequence: CASSPESYNEQFF. The CDR3 region has the DNA TGTGCCAGCAGCCCAGAAAGTTACAATGAGCAGTTCTTC.